This T cell receptor beta chain was profiled in a study of cytomegalovirus exposure and HLA in healthy donors. The PCR employed 60 Vbeta primers together with 13 Jbeta primers. The repertoire was sequenced with immunoSEQ multiplex PCR; TCRdb's copy has only in-frame clones and lacks some. The table has 150,000 or so clones, 80% to 85% seen once. Of note for this clone: An end of the junction does not agree with germline; a read error may underlie this.

Looked up from germline, CDR1 is MGHRA and CDR2 is YSYEKL. The CDR3 sequence is 11 residues long. J is TRBJ1-2 and V is TRBV4-1; no clear D gene. This clonotype was obtained from a male donor in good health and CMV-seropositive. Sample: PBMCs. CDR3 nucleotides: TGCGCCAGCAGCCAAGGCAGGTCTCTGGCCTTC. Its translation: CASSQGRSLAF.